A single sample gave rise to the 32 T cell receptor beta chains below, sequenced in a study of spatial heterogeneity in lung cancer. TCRdb re-called the 5' RACE reads with MiXCR, one entry per CDR3 protein. The sample consists of roughly 120,000 distinct CDR3 sequences, roughly 10% of them appearing once. Sample time point: blood at routine non-recurrence follow-up after resection. The starting material was PBMCs, obtained at follow-up. The receptors come from a female donor with early-stage non-small cell lung cancer.

This clonotype was seen only a few times. The chain combines TRBV24-1 with TRBJ2-7, with 11 bases identical to TRBD1. Losses at the gene ends were 3 bases for V and 6 bases for J; bases not matched to a gene: 3. This CDR3 has 14 residues. CDR1 is KGHDR and CDR2 is SFDVKD in the germline V gene. CDR3 bases: TGTGCCACCAGTGATACGGGACAGGGGGGCGAGCAGTACTTC. It is translated as CATSDTGQGGEQYF.

In this sample, this clonotype turned up a few times. The chain is built from TRBV6-1 and TRBJ2-1; TRBD2 matches 10 bases. CDR1 is MNHNS and CDR2 is SASEGT in the germline V gene. This CDR3 contains 14 residues. With V trimmed by 9 bases and J by 8 bases, 10 bases remained unmatched. CDR3 nucleotides: TGTGCCAGTTTCCTAGCGGGAGTTTTCGATGAGCAGTTCTTC. It encodes CASFLAGVFDEQFF.

The gene calls are TRBV9 and TRBJ2-1; 11 bases agree with TRBD2. After removal of 0 bases from V and 8 bases from J, the junction contained 7 bases not matched to a gene. Germline V gene sequence: CDR1 SGDLS, CDR2 YYNGEE. This CDR3 is built from 16 residues. CDR3 nucleotide sequence: TGTGCCAGCAGCGTAGGTAGCGGGAGGGCCCATGATGAGCAGTTCTTC. This gives the protein CASSVGSGRAHDEQFF.

This clonotype was observed many times. The rearrangement uses TRBV9 and TRBJ1-1; perhaps TRBD1 as D (5 bases). Trimming took 2 bases from V and 0 from J, leaving 14 bases between them. CDR3 length equals 16 residues. Germline V lookup: CDR1 SGDLS, CDR2 YYNGEE. The CDR3 loop reads CASSVTTGFMNTEAFF. The CDR3 DNA reads TGTGCCAGCAGCGTTACCACAGGTTTCATGAACACTGAAGCTTTCTTT.

The rearrangement links TRBV13 to TRBJ1-2; D is undetermined. Germline CDR1 reads PRHDT; CDR2 reads FYEKMQ (reference sequence). Deletions cut 1 base from V and 5 bases from J, with 5 bases between. The CDR3 covers 12 residues. CDR3 in amino acids: CASSLVRYGYTF. Here the CDR3 DNA reads TGTGCCAGCAGCTTAGTACGATATGGCTACACCTTC.

This clonotype was observed at least ten times. This chain uses TRBV2 with TRBJ2-5; the D gene could be TRBD1 or TRBD2 (5 bases each). CDR1 and CDR2 (germline): SNHLY, FYNNEI. The CDR3 is 16 residues long. V lost 3 bases and J lost 0, with 14 bases in between. In nucleotides, the CDR3 is TGTGCCAGCAGTGATATGGGGGTGGCGTACCAAGAGACCCAGTACTTC. This sequence encodes CASSDMGVAYQETQYF.

This clonotype was found a few times. The genes are TRBV5-1 and TRBJ1-4; no firm D call. Germline V gene sequence: CDR1 SGHRS, CDR2 YFSETQ. This CDR3 has 14 residues. Deletions cut 2 bases from V and 7 bases from J, with 12 bases between. The CDR3 DNA follows: TGCGCCAGCAGCTTCGCTGGGAACCGTGAAAAACTGTTTTTT. This encodes CASSFAGNREKLFF.

This clonotype appeared many times. The chain couples TRBV19 to TRBJ2-6; D is possibly TRBD1 (5 bases). In germline, CDR1 is LNHDA, CDR2 SQIVND (reference sequence). The CDR3 extends over 15 amino acids. V dropped 6 bases and J dropped 1 base, with 10 bases sitting between them. This CDR3 is CASRSRESGANVLTF. In nucleotides, the CDR3 is TGTGCCAGTAGATCCAGGGAATCTGGGGCCAACGTCCTGACTTTC.

This clonotype was observed many times. J is TRBJ1-1 and V is TRBV10-3; D perhaps matches TRBD1 (6 bases). This CDR3 has 14 residues. The V and J ends lost 0 bases and 6 bases respectively, with 11 bases between them. The germline V gene has CDR1 ENHRY and CDR2 SYGVKD. The CDR3 nucleotides are TGTGCCATCAGTGAGTCAGGGGGGGTCTCTGAAGCTTTCTTT. Translation gives CAISESGGVSEAFF.

In its sample, this clonotype was seen many times. The CDR3 DNA follows: TGTGCCAGCAGTCGACAGTTAGCCAAAAACATTCAGTACTTC. It encodes CASSRQLAKNIQYF. This chain connects TRBV12-3 or TRBV12-4 to TRBJ2-4, with D possibly being TRBD1 (5 bases). Trimming took 5 bases from V and 0 from J, leaving 8 bases between them. CDR3 length: 14 amino acids.

This clonotype was detected a few times. The chain is built from TRBV6-5 and TRBJ2-7, with D possibly TRBD2 on 6 matching bases. CDR3 size: 14 residues. In germline, CDR1 is MNHEY, CDR2 SVGAGI. Between the trimmed V and J ends, which lost 0 bases and 3 bases, there was a span of 9 bases. The CDR3 nucleotides read TGTGCCAGCAGTTACTCTGGCGGGATCTACGAGCAGTACTTC. Protein product: CASSYSGGIYEQYF.

This clonotype appeared a few times. This chain connects TRBV2 to TRBJ2-7; D remains unclear. V lost 4 bases and J 1 base, leaving 8 bases between the germline ends. Germline CDR1 is SNHLY and CDR2 is FYNNEI. This CDR3 comprises 13 residues. DNA for the CDR3: TGTGCCAGCAGTGTCAGCTTTTCCTACGAGCAGTACTTC. This sequence encodes CASSVSFSYEQYF.

This clonotype was observed a few times. This chain joins TRBV6-5 and TRBJ2-1, with a weak D call TRBD1 (6 bases). Between the trimmed V and J ends, which lost 6 bases and 7 bases, there was a span of 13 bases. The length of the CDR3 is 13 residues. In germline, CDR1 is MNHEY, CDR2 SVGAGI. The CDR3 loop reads CASRRTDSNEQFF. CDR3 DNA: TGTGCCAGCAGACGGACAGATAGTAATGAGCAGTTCTTC.

The sample holds many counts of this clonotype. The chain recombines TRBV6-2 or TRBV6-3 with TRBJ1-2, with D unclear. The V and J ends lost 4 bases and 4 bases respectively, with 16 bases between them. The CDR3 has 15 residues. Germline V gene data show CDR1 as MNHEY and CDR2 as SVGEGT. The CDR3 loop is CASSWGSVWSYGYTF. As DNA, the CDR3 is TGTGCCAGCAGTTGGGGATCGGTTTGGAGCTATGGCTACACCTTC.

This clonotype was observed a few times. The rearrangement joins TRBV7-3 to TRBJ2-2; 8 bases agree with TRBD2. The CDR3 contains 13 residues. Germline lookup yields CDR1 SGHTA and CDR2 FQGTGA. J was trimmed by 6 bases and V by 3 bases; bases with no gene match: 0. The CDR3 is CASSLTSAGELFF. Written as DNA, the CDR3 is TGTGCCAGCAGCTTGACTAGCGCCGGGGAGCTGTTTTTT.

This clonotype was detected only a few times. The CDR3 DNA is TGTGCCAGTAGTAGCGGGAGCGGCTACGAGCAGTACTTC. It translates to CASSSGSGYEQYF. This sequence joins TRBV19 and TRBJ2-7; 7 bases match TRBD2. The V segment lost 4 bases and the J segment 3 bases; nucleotides outside the gene matches: 3. Germline V lookup: CDR1 LNHDA, CDR2 SQIVND (reference sequence). This CDR3 spans 13 amino acids.

This clonotype was counted ten times or more. This chain links TRBV5-1 with TRBJ1-1; 11 positions agree with TRBD1. Germline loops: CDR1 SGHRS, CDR2 YFSETQ. This CDR3 spans 15 amino acids. Germline trimming cut 3 bases from V and 4 bases from J; bases unmatched to any gene: 5. CDR3 DNA sequence: TGCGCCAGCAGCTCTAGGACAGGGGGCTTCACTGAAGCTTTCTTT. Its protein is CASSSRTGGFTEAFF.

This chain connects TRBV7-3 to TRBJ2-7; D unclear. V was cut by 1 base and J by 2 bases, with 18 bases left in between. CDR1 is SGHTA and CDR2 is FQGTGA in the germline V gene. The CDR3 contains 17 residues. The CDR3 is CASSLNCGGQRTYEQYV. The CDR3 bases are TGTGCCAGCAGCTTAAATTGTGGCGGTCAACGGACCTACGAGCAGTACGTC.

The chain couples TRBV18 to TRBJ1-3; 9 bases align to TRBD1. Germline trimming cut 2 bases from V and 4 bases from J; bases unmatched to any gene: 12. Germline CDR1 and CDR2: KGHSH and LQKENI. The CDR3 has 18 residues. CDR3 bases: TGTGCCAGCTCACCAATACCTATGGGACAGGGTTACGGAAACACCATATATTTT. Protein product: CASSPIPMGQGYGNTIYF.

The sample holds many counts of this clonotype. The rearrangement links TRBV18 to TRBJ2-7, with 10 positions matching TRBD2. CDR1 and CDR2 (germline): KGHSH, LQKENI. V lost 0 bases, J lost 4 bases, and 6 bases stayed unmatched. CDR3 size: 16 residues. CDR3 protein: CASSPPGSGRSYEQYF. The CDR3 DNA reads TGTGCCAGCTCACCACCAGGTAGCGGGAGGTCGTACGAGCAGTACTTC.

This clonotype was seen only once. CDR3 amino acids: CSARPLAGDFSYEQYF. The CDR3 DNA is TGCAGTGCTAGACCTCTAGCGGGAGATTTCTCCTACGAGCAGTACTTC. The rearrangement uses TRBV20-1 and TRBJ2-7; the match to TRBD2 covers 10 bases. J was trimmed by 0 bases and V by 2 bases; bases with no gene match: 7. This CDR3 has 16 residues. Per germline, CDR1 DFQATT and CDR2 SNEGSKA (reference sequence).

There are a few counts of this clonotype. V is TRBV2 and J is TRBJ2-1; 7 positions match TRBD1. J gave up 9 bases and V 7 bases, and 12 bases lay outside the gene matches. Germline CDR1 SNHLY, CDR2 FYNNEI. The CDR3 has 14 amino acids. The CDR3 protein is CASTPGQVTSEQFF. DNA for the CDR3: TGTGCCAGCACCCCTGGACAGGTTACGAGTGAGCAGTTCTTC.

This chain uses TRBV27 with TRBJ2-5; 9 positions agree with TRBD2. The germline V gene encodes CDR1 MNHEY and CDR2 SMNVEV (reference sequence). The CDR3 is 16 amino acids. With V trimmed by 7 bases and J by 5 bases, 14 bases remained unmatched. The CDR3 loop reads CASTQRGSGRVETQYF. The CDR3 coding sequence is TGTGCCAGCACCCAACGGGGTAGCGGGAGAGTGGAGACCCAGTACTTC.

CDR3 residues: CASSKLAGGGYEQYF. The CDR3, as DNA: TGTGCCAGCAGTAAACTAGCGGGAGGTGGCTACGAGCAGTACTTC. The chain recombines TRBV6-1 with TRBJ2-7; TRBD2 matches 12 bases. There are 15 residues in the CDR3. V lost 5 bases and J lost 3; bases outside the gene matches: 5. The germline V gene has CDR1 MNHNS and CDR2 SASEGT.

This clonotype was picked up many times. The chain combines TRBV7-2 with TRBJ2-3; D gene ambiguous. CDR1 is SGHTA and CDR2 is FQGNSA in the germline V gene. V was trimmed by 5 bases and J by 2 bases, leaving 8 bases between them. This CDR3 is 13 amino acids long. The CDR3 protein is CASSRGPTDTQYF. In nucleotides, the CDR3 is TGTGCCAGCAGCAGAGGCCCCACAGATACGCAGTATTTT.

This clonotype showed up just a few times. The chain recombines TRBV5-1 with TRBJ2-3; 7 bases are a match to TRBD2. CDR1 SGHRS and CDR2 YFSETQ come from the germline V gene. V shed 4 bases and J 2 bases; nucleotides not matched to a gene: 7. This CDR3 region has 15 residues. In DNA form, the CDR3 reads TGCGCCAGCAGCGAGCGGGACTTCCTCACAGATACGCAGTATTTT. Translation gives CASSERDFLTDTQYF.

This clonotype was recorded a few times. The chain employs TRBV19 and TRBJ2-4; 7 nucleotides agree with TRBD1. The germline gives CDR1 LNHDA, CDR2 SQIVND (reference sequence). J was trimmed by 9 bases and V by 1 base; bases with no gene match: 9. The CDR3 has 15 residues. The CDR3 loop is CASSIGGTERVIQYF. The CDR3 DNA reads as TGTGCCAGTAGTATAGGAGGGACAGAGAGGGTCATTCAGTACTTC. Together with reference TRBV19 and TRBJ2-4, the CDR3 gives the full variable domain: DGGITQSPKYLFRKEGQNVTLSCEQNLNHDAMYWYRQDPGQGLRLIYYSQIVNDFQKGDIAEGYSVSREKKESFPLTVTSAQKNPTAFYLCASSIGGTERVIQYFGAGTRLSVL.

A word on this clonotype: One end of the junction is discordant with germline, which a read error may explain. This chain uses TRBV20-1 with TRBJ2-1, with D perhaps TRBD2 (6 bases). Germline V CDR1 and CDR2: DFQATT, SNEGSKA (reference sequence). CDR3 size: 15 residues. CDR3 nucleotide sequence: TGCAGTGCCAGAGGGGAGGTTTGGCCCTACAATGAGCAGTTCTTC. As protein: CSARGEVWPYNEQFF.

V usage is TRBV7-2 and J usage is TRBJ1-1; weak D call: TRBD1 (6 bases). This CDR3 region has 15 residues. Deletions cut 4 bases from V and 0 bases from J, with 12 bases between. In germline, CDR1 is SGHTA, CDR2 FQGNSA. Here the CDR3 reads CASSSQTGLNTEAFF. CDR3 bases: TGTGCCAGCAGCTCTCAGACAGGATTGAACACTGAAGCTTTCTTT.

The chain has TRBV28 and TRBJ1-1; D not certain. V was shortened by 5 bases and J by 9 bases, with 10 bases between the two germline ends. Germline CDR1 reads MDHEN; CDR2 reads SYDVKM. CDR3 length: 11 amino acids. The CDR3 loop reads CASSQTTKAFF. CDR3 nucleotides: TGTGCCAGCAGTCAAACCACGAAAGCTTTCTTT. Complete variable domain (other parts from reference TRBV28 and TRBJ1-1): DVKVTQSSRYLVKRTGEKVFLECVQDMDHENMFWYRQDPGLGLRLIYFSYDVKMKEKGDIPEGYSVSREKKERFSLILESASTNQTSMYLCASSQTTKAFFGQGTRLTVV.

This clonotype was detected many times. The chain is built from TRBV11-2 and TRBJ2-1; D not certain. Looked up from germline, CDR1 is SGHAT and CDR2 is FQNNGV. The CDR3 extends over 16 amino acids. V lost 3 bases and J lost 0, with 12 bases in between. CDR3 sequence (DNA): TGTGCCAGCAGCTTGATTAGTCAGCGCTCCTACAATGAGCAGTTCTTC. Translated, it gives CASSLISQRSYNEQFF.

The DNA of the CDR3 is TGTGCCAGTCAAGGGGGACCGAGTAATTCACCCCTCCACTTT. It translates to CASQGGPSNSPLHF. The chain has TRBV18 and TRBJ1-6; D perhaps matches TRBD1 (6 bases). The V end was cut by 9 bases, the J end by 6 bases, with 15 bases between. CDR3 size: 14 residues. Looked up from germline, CDR1 is KGHSH and CDR2 is LQKENI. The full variable domain, completed using reference TRBV18 and TRBJ1-6, is NAGVMQNPRHLVRRRGQEARLRCSPMKGHSHVYWYRQLPEEGLKFMVYLQKENIIDESGMPKERFSAEFPKEGPSILRIQQVVRGDSAAYFCASQGGPSNSPLHFGNGTRLTVT.